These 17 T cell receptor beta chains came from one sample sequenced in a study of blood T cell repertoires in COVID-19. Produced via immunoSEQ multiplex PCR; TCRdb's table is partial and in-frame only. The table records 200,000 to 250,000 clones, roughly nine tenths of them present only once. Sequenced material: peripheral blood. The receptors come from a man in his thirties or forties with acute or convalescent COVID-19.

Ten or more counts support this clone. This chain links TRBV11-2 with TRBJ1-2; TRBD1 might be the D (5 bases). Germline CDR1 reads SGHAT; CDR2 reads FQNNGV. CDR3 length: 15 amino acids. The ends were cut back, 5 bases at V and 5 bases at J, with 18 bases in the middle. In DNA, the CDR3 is TGTGCCAGCAGCCCCACCGGAGGGGCGGGATATGGCTACACCTTC. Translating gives CASSPTGGAGYGYTF. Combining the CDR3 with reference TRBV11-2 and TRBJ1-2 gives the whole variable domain EAGVAQSPRYKIIEKRQSVAFWCNPISGHATLYWYQQILGQGPKLLIQFQNNGVVDDSQLPKDRFSAERLKGVDSTLKIQPAKLEDSAVYLCASSPTGGAGYGYTFGSGTRLTVV.

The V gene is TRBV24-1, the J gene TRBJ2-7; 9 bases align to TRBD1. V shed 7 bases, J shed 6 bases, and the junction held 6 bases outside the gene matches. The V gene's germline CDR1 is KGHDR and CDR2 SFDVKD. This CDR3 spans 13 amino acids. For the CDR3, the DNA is TGTGCCACCAGCCACAGGGGGCAAGGCGAGCAGTACTTC. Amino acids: CATSHRGQGEQYF.

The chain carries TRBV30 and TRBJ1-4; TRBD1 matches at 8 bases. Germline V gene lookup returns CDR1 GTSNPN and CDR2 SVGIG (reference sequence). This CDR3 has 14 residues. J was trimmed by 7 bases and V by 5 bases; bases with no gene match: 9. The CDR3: CAWDHGTGGEKLFF. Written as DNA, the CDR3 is TGTGCCTGGGATCACGGGACAGGTGGTGAAAAACTGTTTTTT. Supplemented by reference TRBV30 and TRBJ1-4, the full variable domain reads SQTIHQWPATLVQPVGSPLSLECTVEGTSNPNLYWYRQAAGRGLQLLFYSVGIGQISSEVPQNLSASRPQDRQFILSSKKLLLSDSGFYLCAWDHGTGGEKLFFGSGTQLSVL.

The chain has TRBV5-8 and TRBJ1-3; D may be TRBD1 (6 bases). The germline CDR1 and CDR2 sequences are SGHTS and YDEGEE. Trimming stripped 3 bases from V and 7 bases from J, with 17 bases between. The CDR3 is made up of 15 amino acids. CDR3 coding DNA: TGTGCCAGCAGCTCGGGACATATGATCCGGAACACCATATATTTT. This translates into CASSSGHMIRNTIYF.

The CDR3 protein is CASSVGQGRETQYF. The CDR3 DNA reads TGTGCCAGCAGCGTAGGACAGGGGAGGGAGACCCAGTACTTC. The genes are TRBV9 and TRBJ2-5, with 8 nucleotides matching TRBD1. V lost 0 bases to trimming and J lost 5 bases; unmatched junction nucleotides: 3. CDR3 size: 14 residues. Germline CDR1 and CDR2: SGDLS and YYNGEE.

The CDR3 coding sequence is TGTGCCAGCAGCCTTGGGCTCCAGGGCTACACCTTC. Translated, it gives CASSLGLQGYTF. This chain joins TRBV12-3 or TRBV12-4 and TRBJ1-2; D gene ambiguous. Between the trimmed V and J ends, which lost 6 bases and 8 bases, there was a span of 13 bases. CDR3 length equals 12 residues.

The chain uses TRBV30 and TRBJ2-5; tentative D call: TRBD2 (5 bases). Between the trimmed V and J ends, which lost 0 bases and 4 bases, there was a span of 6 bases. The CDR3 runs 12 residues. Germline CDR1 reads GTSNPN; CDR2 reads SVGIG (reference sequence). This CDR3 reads CAWSVLAETQYF. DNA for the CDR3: TGTGCCTGGAGTGTGCTAGCAGAGACCCAGTACTTC.

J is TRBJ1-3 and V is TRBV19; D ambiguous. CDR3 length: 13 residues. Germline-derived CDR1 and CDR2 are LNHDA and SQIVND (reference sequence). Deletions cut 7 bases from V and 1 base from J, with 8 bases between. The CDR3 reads CASTLLSGNTIYF. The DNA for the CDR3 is TGTGCCAGTACCCTGTTGTCTGGAAACACCATATATTTT.

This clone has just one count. The CDR3 DNA reads TGTGCCAGCTCGCACGACACAAATGAGCAGTTCTTC. Encoded protein: CASSHDTNEQFF. This chain connects TRBV18 to TRBJ2-1; D is undetermined. This CDR3 has 12 amino acids. The germline CDR1 and CDR2 sequences are KGHSH and LQKENI. The germline V and J ends were trimmed by 6 bases and 7 bases, with 10 bases remaining between them.

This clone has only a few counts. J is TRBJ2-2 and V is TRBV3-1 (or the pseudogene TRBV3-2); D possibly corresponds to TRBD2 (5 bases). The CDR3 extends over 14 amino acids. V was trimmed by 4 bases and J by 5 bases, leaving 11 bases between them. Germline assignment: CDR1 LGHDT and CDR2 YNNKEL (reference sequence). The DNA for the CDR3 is TGTGCCAGCAGCCTTGGGAGAGGTACCGGGGAGCTGTTTTTT. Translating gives CASSLGRGTGELFF.

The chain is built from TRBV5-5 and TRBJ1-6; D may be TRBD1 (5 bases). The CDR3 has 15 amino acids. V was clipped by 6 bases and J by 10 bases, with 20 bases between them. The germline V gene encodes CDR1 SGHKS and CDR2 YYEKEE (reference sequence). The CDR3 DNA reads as TGTGCCAGCACGATAAGGGACTCCCGGGGGTCACCCCTCCACTTT. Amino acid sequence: CASTIRDSRGSPLHF.

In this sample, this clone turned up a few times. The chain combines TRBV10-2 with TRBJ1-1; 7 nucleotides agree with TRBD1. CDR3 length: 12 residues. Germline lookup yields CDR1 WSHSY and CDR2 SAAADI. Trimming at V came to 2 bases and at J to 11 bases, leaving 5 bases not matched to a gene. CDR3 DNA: TGCGCCAGCAGTGAGCCGGGACAGTGGGCTTTCTTT. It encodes CASSEPGQWAFF.

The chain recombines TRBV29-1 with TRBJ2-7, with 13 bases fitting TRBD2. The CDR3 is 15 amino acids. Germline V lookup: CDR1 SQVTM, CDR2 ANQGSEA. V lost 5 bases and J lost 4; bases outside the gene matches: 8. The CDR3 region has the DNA TGCAGCGTTACCACGGGACTAGCGGGATCTTACGAGCAGTACTTC. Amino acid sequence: CSVTTGLAGSYEQYF.

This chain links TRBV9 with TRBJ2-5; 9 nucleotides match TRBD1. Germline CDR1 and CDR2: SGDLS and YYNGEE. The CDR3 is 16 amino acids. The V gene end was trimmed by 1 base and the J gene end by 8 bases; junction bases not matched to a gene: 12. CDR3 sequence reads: CASSVSQQGAQGTQYF. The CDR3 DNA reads TGTGCCAGCAGCGTAAGCCAACAGGGGGCCCAAGGCACCCAGTACTTC.

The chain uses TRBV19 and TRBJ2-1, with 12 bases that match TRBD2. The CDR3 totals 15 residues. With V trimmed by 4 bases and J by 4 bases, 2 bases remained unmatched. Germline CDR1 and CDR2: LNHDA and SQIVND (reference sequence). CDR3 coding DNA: TGTGCCAGTAGTAGGACTAGCGGGATTTACAATGAGCAGTTCTTC. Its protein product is CASSRTSGIYNEQFF.

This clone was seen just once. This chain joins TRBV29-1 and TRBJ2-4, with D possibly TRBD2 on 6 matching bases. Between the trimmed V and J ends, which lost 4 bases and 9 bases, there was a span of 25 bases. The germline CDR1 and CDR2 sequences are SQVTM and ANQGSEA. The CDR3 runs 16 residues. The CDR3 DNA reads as TGCAGCGTTGTTGGGGCCGGGGGTATTTGGAGTTCCATTCAGTACTTC. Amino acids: CSVVGAGGIWSSIQYF.

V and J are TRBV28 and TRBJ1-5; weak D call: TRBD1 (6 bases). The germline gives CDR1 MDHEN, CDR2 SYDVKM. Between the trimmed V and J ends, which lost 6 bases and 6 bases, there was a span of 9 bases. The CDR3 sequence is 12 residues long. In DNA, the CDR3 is TGTGCCAGCAGGGCACAGGGTCAGCCCCAGCATTTT. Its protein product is CASRAQGQPQHF.